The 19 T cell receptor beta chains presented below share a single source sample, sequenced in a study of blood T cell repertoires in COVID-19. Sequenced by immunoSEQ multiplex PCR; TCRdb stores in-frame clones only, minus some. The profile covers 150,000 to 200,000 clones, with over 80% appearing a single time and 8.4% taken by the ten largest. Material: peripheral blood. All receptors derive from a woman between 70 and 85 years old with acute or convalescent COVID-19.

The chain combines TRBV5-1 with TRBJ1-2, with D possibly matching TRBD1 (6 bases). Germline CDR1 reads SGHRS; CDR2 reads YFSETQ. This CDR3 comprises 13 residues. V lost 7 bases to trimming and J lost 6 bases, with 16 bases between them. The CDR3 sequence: CASGPGQLDGYTF. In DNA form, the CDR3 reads TGCGCCAGCGGTCCGGGACAACTCGATGGCTACACCTTC.

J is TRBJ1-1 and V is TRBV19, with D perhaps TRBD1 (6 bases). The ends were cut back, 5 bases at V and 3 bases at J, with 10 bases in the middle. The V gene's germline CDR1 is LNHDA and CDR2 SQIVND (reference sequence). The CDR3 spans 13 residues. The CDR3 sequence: CASSSYRDTEAFF. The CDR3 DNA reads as TGTGCCAGTAGTTCTTACAGGGACACTGAAGCTTTCTTT.

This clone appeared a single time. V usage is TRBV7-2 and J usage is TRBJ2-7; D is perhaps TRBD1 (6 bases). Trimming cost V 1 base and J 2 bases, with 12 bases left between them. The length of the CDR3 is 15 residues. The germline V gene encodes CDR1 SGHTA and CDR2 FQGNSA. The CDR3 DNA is TGTGCCAGCAGCTTAGGCCCCAGGGGAGCCTACGAGCAGTACTTC. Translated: CASSLGPRGAYEQYF.

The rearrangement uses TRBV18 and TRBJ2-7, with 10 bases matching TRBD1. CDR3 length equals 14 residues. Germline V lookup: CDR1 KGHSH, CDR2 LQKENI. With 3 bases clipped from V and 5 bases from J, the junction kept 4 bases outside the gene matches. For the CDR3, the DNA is TGTGCCAGCTCACCGGGACAGGGGTTCAACGAGCAGTACTTC. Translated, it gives CASSPGQGFNEQYF.

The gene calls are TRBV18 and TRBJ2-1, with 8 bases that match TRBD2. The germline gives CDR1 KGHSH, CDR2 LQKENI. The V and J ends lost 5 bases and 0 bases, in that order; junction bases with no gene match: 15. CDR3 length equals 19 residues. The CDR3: CASSRDRAGGPLSYNEQFF. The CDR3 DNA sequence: TGTGCCAGCTCAAGGGACCGGGCGGGAGGTCCCCTCTCCTACAATGAGCAGTTCTTC.

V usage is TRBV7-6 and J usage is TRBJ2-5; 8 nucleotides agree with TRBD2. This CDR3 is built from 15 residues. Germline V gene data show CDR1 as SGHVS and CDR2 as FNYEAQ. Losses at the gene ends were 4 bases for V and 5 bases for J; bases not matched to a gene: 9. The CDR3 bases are TGTGCCAGCAGCTCCTCGGGGGTAGCGGGGGAGACCCAGTACTTC. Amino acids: CASSSSGVAGETQYF. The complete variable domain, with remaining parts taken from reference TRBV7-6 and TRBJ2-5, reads GAGVSQSPRYKVTKRGQDVALRCDPISGHVSLYWYRQALGQGPEFLTYFNYEAQQDKSGLPNDRFSAERPEGSISTLTIQRTEQRDSAMYRCASSSSGVAGETQYFGPGTRLLVL.

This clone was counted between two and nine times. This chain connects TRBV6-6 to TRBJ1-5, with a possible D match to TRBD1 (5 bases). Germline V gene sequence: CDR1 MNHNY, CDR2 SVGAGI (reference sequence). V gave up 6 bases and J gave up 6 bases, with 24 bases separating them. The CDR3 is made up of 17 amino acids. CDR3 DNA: TGTGCCAGCAGCCGAAACTCCCAGGGAATTTCGAGTCAGCCCCAGCATTTT. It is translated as CASSRNSQGISSQPQHF.

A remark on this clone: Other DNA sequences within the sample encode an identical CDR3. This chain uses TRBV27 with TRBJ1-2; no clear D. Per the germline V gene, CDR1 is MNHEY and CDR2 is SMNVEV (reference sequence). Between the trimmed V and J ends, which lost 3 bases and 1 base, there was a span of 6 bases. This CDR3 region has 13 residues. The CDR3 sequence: CASSFSVNYGYTF. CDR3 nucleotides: TGTGCCAGCAGTTTTTCGGTTAACTATGGCTACACCTTC.

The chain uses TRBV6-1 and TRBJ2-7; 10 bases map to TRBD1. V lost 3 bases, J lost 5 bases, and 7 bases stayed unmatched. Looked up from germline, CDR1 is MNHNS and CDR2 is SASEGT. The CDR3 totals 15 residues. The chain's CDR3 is CASSEWDRGRDEQYF. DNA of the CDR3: TGTGCCAGCAGTGAGTGGGACAGGGGACGAGACGAGCAGTACTTC.

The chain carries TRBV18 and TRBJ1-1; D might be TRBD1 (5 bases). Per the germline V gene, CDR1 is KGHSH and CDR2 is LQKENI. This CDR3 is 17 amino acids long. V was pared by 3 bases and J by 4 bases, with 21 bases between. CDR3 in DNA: TGTGCCAGCTCACCTCAACAGGTCCGGGGGATCGGCACTGAAGCTTTCTTT. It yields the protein CASSPQQVRGIGTEAFF.

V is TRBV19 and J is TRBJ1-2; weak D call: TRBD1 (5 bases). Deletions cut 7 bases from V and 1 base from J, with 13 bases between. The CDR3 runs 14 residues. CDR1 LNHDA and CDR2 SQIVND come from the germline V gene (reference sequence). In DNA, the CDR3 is TGTGCCAGTAACCCTACGGGGGGTAACTATGGCTACACCTTC. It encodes CASNPTGGNYGYTF.

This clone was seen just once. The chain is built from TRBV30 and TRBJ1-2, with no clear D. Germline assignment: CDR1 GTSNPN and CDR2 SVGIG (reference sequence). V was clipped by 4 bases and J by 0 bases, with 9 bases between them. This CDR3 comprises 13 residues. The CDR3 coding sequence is TGTGCCTGGACCTACACAGCTAACTATGGCTACACCTTC. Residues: CAWTYTANYGYTF.

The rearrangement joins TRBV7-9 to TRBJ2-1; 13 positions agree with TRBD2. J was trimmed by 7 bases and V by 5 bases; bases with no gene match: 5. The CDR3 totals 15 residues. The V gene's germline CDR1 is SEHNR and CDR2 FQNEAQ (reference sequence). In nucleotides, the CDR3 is TGTGCCAGCAGCCAACTAGCGGGGGGGCCGAATGAGCAGTTCTTC. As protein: CASSQLAGGPNEQFF.

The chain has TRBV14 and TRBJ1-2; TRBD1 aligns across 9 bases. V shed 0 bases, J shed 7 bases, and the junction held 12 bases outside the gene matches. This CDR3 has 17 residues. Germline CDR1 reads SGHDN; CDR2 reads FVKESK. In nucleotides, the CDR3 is TGTGCCAGCAGCCAAGATTTAACTTCGACAGGGGGTTCTGGCTACACCTTC. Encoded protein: CASSQDLTSTGGSGYTF.

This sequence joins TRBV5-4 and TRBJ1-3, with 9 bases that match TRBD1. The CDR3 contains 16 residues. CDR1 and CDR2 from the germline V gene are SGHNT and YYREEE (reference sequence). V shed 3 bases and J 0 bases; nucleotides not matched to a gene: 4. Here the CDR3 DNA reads TGTGCCAGCAGCTCGGACAGGGGTTACTCTGGAAACACCATATATTTT. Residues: CASSSDRGYSGNTIYF.

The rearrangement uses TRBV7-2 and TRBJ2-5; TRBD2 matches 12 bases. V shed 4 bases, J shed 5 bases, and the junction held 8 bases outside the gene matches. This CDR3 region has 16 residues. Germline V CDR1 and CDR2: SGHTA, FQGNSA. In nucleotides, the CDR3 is TGTGCCAGCAGCTCGGTCTCTAGCGGGGGGGCCGAGACCCAGTACTTC. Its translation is CASSSVSSGGAETQYF. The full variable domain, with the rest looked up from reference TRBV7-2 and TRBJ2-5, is GAGVSQSPSNKVTEKGKDVELRCDPISGHTALYWYRQSLGQGLEFLIYFQGNSAPDKSGLPSDRFSAERTGGSVSTLTIQRTQQEDSAVYLCASSSVSSGGAETQYFGPGTRLLVL.

CDR3 sequence: CASSGTVNYGYTF. In nucleotides, the CDR3 is TGTGCCAGCAGTGGGACAGTTAACTATGGCTACACCTTC. The chain couples TRBV28 to TRBJ1-2; 7 positions match TRBD1. The junction had 1 base not matched to a gene; V was cut back by 5 bases and J by 1 base. This CDR3 has 13 residues. The germline gives CDR1 MDHEN, CDR2 SYDVKM.

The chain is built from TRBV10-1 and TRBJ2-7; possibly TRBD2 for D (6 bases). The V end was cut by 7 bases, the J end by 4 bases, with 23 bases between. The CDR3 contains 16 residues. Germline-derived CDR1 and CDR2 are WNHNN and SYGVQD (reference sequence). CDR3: CASTTPGTCPQYEQYF. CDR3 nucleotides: TGCGCCAGCACCACTCCCGGGACTTGCCCACAATACGAGCAGTACTTC.

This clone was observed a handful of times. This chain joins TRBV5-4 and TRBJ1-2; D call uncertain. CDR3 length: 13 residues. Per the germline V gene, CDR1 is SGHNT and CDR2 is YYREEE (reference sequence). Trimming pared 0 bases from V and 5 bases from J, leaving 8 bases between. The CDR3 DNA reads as TGTGCCAGCAGCTTGGCTCAGATTTATGGCTACACCTTC. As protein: CASSLAQIYGYTF.